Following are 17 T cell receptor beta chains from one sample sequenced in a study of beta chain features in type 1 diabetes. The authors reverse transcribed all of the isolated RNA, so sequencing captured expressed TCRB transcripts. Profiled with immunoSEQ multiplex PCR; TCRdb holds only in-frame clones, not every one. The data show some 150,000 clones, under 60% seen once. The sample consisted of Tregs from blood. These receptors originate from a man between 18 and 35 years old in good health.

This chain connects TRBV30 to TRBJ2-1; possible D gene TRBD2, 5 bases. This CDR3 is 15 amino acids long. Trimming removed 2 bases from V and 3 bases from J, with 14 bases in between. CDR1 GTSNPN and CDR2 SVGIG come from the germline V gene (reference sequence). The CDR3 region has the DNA TGTGCCTGGAGTCACACAAGAGGGTACTACAATGAGCAGTTCTTC. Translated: CAWSHTRGYYNEQFF.

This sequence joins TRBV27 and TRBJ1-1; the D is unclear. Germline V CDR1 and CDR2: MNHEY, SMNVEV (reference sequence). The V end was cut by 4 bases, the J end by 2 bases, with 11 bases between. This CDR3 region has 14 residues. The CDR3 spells CASSYLRGNTEAFF. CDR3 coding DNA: TGTGCCAGCAGTTACCTTCGGGGAAACACTGAAGCTTTCTTT.

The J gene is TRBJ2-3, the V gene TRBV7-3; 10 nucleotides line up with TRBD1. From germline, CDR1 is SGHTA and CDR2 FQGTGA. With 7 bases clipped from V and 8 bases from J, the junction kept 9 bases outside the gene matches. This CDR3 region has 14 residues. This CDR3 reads CASTEDRGRGTQYF. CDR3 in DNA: TGTGCCAGCACTGAGGACAGGGGGAGAGGTACGCAGTATTTT.

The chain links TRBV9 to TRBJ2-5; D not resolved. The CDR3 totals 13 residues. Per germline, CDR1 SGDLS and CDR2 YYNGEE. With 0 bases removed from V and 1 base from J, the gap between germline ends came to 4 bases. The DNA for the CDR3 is TGTGCCAGCAGCGTAGGCGTCCAAGAGACCCAGTACTTC. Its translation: CASSVGVQETQYF.

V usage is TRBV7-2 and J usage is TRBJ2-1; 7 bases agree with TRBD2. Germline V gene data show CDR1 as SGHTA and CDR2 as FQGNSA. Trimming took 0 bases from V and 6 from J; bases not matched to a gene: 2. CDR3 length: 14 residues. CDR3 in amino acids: CASSLARLANEQFF. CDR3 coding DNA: TGTGCCAGCAGCTTAGCGCGACTAGCCAATGAGCAGTTCTTC.

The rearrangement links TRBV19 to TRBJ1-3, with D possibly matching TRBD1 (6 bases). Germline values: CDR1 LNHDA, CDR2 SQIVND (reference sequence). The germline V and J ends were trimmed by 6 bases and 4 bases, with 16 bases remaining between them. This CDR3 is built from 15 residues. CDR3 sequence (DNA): TGTGCCAGTAGCCAAAGGGGGACCCTCGGAAACACCATATATTTT. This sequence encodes CASSQRGTLGNTIYF.

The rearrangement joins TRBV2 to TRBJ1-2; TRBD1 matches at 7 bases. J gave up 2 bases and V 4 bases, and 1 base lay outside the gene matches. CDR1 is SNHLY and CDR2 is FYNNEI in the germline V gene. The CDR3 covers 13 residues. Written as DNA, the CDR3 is TGTGCCAGCAGTGGGGACAGCAACTATGGCTACACCTTC. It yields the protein CASSGDSNYGYTF.

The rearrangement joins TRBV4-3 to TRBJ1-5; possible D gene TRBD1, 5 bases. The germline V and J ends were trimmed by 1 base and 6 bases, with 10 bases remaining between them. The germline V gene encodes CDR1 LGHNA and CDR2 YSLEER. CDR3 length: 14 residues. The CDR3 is CASSQVPRVQPQHF. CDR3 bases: TGCGCCAGCAGCCAAGTCCCCAGGGTTCAGCCCCAGCATTTT.

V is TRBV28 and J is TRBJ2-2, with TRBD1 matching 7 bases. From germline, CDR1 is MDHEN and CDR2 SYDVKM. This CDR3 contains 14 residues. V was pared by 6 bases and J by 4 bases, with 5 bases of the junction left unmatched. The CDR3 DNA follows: TGTGCCAGCAGGCGACAGGGAACCACCGGGGAGCTGTTTTTT. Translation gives CASRRQGTTGELFF.

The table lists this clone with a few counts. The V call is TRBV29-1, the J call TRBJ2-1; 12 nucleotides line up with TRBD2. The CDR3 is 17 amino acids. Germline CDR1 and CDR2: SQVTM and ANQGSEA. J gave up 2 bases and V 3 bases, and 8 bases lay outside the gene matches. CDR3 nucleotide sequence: TGCAGCGTTGACAGTCTAGCGGGAGGGCGTCCCTACAATGAGCAGTTCTTC. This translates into CSVDSLAGGRPYNEQFF.

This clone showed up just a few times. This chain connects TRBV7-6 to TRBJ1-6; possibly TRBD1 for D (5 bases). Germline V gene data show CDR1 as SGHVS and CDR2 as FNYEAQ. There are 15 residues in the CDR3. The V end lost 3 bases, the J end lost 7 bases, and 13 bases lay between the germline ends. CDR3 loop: CASSFQGRRNSPLHF. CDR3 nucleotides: TGTGCCAGCAGCTTCCAGGGAAGGCGAAATTCACCCCTCCACTTT.

DNA for the CDR3: TGTGCCAGCAGCTTAATCAAGGGAAGGCTAGCGGGAGAAGAGACCCAGTACTTC. Protein: CASSLIKGRLAGEETQYF. The J gene is TRBJ2-5, the V gene TRBV7-6; 10 bases are shared with TRBD2. The length of the CDR3 is 18 residues. The J segment lost 3 bases and the V segment lost 2 bases, leaving 12 bases of the junction unmatched. Germline V lookup: CDR1 SGHVS, CDR2 FNYEAQ.

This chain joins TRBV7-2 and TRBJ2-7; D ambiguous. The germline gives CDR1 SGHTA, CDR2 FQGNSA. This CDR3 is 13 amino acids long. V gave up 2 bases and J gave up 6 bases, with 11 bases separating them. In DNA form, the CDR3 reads TGTGCCAGCAGCTTAACACCCACCGTCGAGCAGTACTTC. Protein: CASSLTPTVEQYF.

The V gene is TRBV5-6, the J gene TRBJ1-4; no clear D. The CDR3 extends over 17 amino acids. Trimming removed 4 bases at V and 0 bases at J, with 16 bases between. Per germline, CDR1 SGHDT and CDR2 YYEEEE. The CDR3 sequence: CASSRINSIATNEKLFF. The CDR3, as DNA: TGTGCCAGCAGCCGAATTAACTCGATCGCAACTAATGAAAAACTGTTTTTT.

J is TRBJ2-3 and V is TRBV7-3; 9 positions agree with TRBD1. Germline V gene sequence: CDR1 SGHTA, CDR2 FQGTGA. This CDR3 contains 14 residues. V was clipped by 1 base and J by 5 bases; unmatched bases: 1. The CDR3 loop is CASSLMGQGDTQYF. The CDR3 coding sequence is TGTGCCAGCAGCTTAATGGGACAGGGAGATACGCAGTATTTT.

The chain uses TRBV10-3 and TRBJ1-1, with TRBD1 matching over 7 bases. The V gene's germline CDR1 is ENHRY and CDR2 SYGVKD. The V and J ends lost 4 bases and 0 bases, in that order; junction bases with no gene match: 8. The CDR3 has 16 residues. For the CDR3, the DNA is TGTGCCATCAGTGGCCGGGACAGCACCGTGAACACTGAAGCTTTCTTT. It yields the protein CAISGRDSTVNTEAFF.

CDR3 DNA sequence: TGTGCCAGCAGCGTACTCCAAGCGGGATGGTGGGATACGCAGTATTTT. This sequence encodes CASSVLQAGWWDTQYF. The chain uses TRBV7-9 and TRBJ2-3, with 7 bases fitting TRBD2. CDR3 length equals 16 residues. J lost 6 bases, V lost 5 bases, and 14 bases had no gene match. Germline CDR1 is SEHNR and CDR2 is FQNEAQ (reference sequence).